This T cell receptor beta chain was profiled in a study of T cell repertoires in cytomegalovirus infection. TCRdb itself ran the reads through MiXCR, one entry per CDR3 protein. The table records over 250,000 distinct CDR3 sequences, roughly a fifth of them present only once. As to this clonotype: The antigen is unknown.

J was trimmed by 6 bases and V by 1 base; bases with no gene match: 5. The CDR3 is made up of 14 amino acids. Germline CDR1 SGHVS, CDR2 FNYEAQ. Notes on the study in general: It was HLA-C-restricted CMV-specific TCR beta clonotypes that dominated the response ex vivo.

This receptor was identified in a human donor in good health (CMV status not recorded). Some clones in this sample may be carry-over from other donors' samples. V is TRBV7-6 and J is TRBJ1-2; 7 bases are shared with TRBD1. Here the sequenced sample was cultured PBMCs, taken from culture after CMV antigen stimulation. CDR3 nucleotide sequence: TGTGCCAGCAGCTTAGTCGGGACAGCTCATGGCTACACCTTC. Protein sequence: CASSLVGTAHGYTF.